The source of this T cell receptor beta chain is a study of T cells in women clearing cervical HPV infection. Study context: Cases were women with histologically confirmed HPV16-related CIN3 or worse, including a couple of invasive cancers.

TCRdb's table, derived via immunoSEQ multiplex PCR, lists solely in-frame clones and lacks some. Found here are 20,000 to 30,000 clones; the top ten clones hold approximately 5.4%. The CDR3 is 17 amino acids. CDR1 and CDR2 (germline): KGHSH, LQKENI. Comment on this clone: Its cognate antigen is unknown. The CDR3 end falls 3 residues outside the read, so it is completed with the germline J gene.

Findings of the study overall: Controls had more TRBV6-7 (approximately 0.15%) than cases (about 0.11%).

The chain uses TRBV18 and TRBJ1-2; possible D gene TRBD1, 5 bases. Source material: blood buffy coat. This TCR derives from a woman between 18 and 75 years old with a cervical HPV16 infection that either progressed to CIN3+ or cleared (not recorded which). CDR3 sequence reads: CASSPPISTRGAYDYTF. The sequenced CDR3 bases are TGTGCCAGCTCACCACCCATTTCGACCCGAGGGGCCTACGAC.